This T cell receptor beta chain was identified in a study of human T cells and chemical hapten exposure. TCRdb re-called the RACE reads through MiXCR, storing one row per CDR3 protein. The top ten clones hold under 7% of a sample with about 350,000 distinct CDR3 sequences, about 6.9% of them seen once. The time point is: patch test 2, 6 weeks after DPC sensitization. Treatment specified: therapeutic diphenylcyclopropenone sensitization with weekly scalp DPC. CDR1 and CDR2 (germline): MNHEY, SMNVEV (reference sequence). Trimming pared 5 bases from V and 2 bases from J, leaving 16 bases between. The CDR3 runs 15 residues.

V gene TRBV27 combines with J gene TRBJ2-7, with D perhaps assigned TRBD1 or TRBD2 (5 bases each). The sequence was collected from a woman under 30 with alopecia areata. Some clones in this sample may be carry-over from other donors' samples. This material consisted of whole blood, taken in connection with sensitization to the hapten diphenylcyclopropenone (DPC). The CDR3 is CASSAGASVPYEQYF. In DNA form, the CDR3 reads TGTGCCAGCAGTGCCGGGGCCTCAGTACCCTACGAGCAGTACTTC.